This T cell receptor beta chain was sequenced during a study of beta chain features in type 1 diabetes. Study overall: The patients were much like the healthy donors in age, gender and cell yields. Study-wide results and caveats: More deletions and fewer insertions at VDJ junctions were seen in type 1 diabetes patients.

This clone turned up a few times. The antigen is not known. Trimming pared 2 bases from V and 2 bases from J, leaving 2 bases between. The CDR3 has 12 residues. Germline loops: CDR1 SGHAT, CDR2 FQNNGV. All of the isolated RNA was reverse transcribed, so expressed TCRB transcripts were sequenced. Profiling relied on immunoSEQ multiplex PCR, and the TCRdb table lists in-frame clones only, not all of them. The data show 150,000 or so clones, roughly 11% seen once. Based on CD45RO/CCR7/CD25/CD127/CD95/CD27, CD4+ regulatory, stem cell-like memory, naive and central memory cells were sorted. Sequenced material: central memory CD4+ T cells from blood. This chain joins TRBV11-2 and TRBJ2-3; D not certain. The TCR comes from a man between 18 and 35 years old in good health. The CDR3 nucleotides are TGTGCCAGCAGCTTAACCACAGATACGCAGTATTTT. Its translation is CASSLTTDTQYF. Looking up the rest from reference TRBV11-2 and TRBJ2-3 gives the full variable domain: EAGVAQSPRYKIIEKRQSVAFWCNPISGHATLYWYQQILGQGPKLLIQFQNNGVVDDSQLPKDRFSAERLKGVDSTLKIQPAKLEDSAVYLCASSLTTDTQYFGPGTRLTVL.